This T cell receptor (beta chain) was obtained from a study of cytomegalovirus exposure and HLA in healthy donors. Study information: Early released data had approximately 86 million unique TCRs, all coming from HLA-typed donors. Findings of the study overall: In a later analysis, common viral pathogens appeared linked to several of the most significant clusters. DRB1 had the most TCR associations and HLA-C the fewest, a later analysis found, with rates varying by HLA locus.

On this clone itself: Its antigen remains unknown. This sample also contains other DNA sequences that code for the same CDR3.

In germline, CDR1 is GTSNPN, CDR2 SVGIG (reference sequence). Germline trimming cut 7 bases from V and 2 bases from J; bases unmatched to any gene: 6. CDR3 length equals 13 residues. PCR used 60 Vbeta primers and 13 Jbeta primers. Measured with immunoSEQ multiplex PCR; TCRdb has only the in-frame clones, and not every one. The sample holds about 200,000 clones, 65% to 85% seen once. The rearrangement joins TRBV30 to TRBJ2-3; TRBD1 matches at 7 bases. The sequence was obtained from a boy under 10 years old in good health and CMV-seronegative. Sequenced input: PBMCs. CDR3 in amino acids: CAYPDRATDTQYF. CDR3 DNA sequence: TGTGCCTATCCCGACAGGGCCACAGATACGCAGTATTTT.